This is a list of T cell receptor beta chains from one sample in a study of T-cell memory formation after mild COVID-19. TCRdb redid the calling of the 5' RACE reads with MiXCR, one entry per CDR3 protein. The sample records 450,000 to 650,000 distinct CDR3 sequences, approximately 19% being singletons. The sequenced material came from PBMCs or a T cell subset sorted from them (not recorded which). These receptor sequences come from an adult woman who had mild COVID-19 (a few samples of this study predate the infection). Cell type and time point are not known. The CDR3 runs from the conserved cysteine through the conserved F or W. D genes are given only for firm matches. The size field is filled for only some rows; it gives once, few, many or a size class.

j_call: TRBJ2-5
d_call: NA
v_call: TRBV5-4
clone_size: few
cdr3_aa: CASSFVHGETQYF
cdr3_nt: TGTGCCAGCAGCTTTGTGCACGGAGAGACCCAGTACTTC

j_call: TRBJ2-7
d_call: NA
v_call: TRBV24-1
clone_size: NA
cdr3_aa: CATSDGLRTYEQYF
cdr3_nt: TGTGCCACCAGTGATGGATTGAGAACCTACGAGCAGTACTTC

j_call: TRBJ2-2
d_call: NA
v_call: TRBV7-6
clone_size: NA
cdr3_aa: CASRDRSDDTGELFF
cdr3_nt: TGTGCCAGCAGAGACAGGTCGGACGACACCGGGGAGCTGTTTTTT

j_call: TRBJ2-3
d_call: TRBD1
v_call: TRBV20-1
clone_size: NA
cdr3_aa: CSARGGQGAYTQYF
cdr3_nt: TGCAGTGCTAGGGGGGGACAGGGGGCATATACGCAGTATTTT

j_call: TRBJ1-6
d_call: NA
v_call: TRBV4-1
clone_size: NA
cdr3_aa: CASSQDDDRRINSPLHF
cdr3_nt: TGCGCCAGCAGCCAAGACGATGACAGGAGAATTAATTCACCCCTCCACTTT

j_call: TRBJ2-3
d_call: TRBD2
v_call: TRBV4-3
clone_size: few
cdr3_aa: CASSQDRLADTDTQYF
cdr3_nt: TGCGCCAGCAGCCAAGATCGGCTAGCGGACACAGATACGCAGTATTTT

j_call: TRBJ1-2
d_call: NA
v_call: TRBV5-6
clone_size: NA
cdr3_aa: CASSLVSGKTGYTF
cdr3_nt: TGTGCCAGCAGCTTAGTGTCTGGGAAAACTGGCTACACCTTC

j_call: TRBJ2-1
d_call: TRBD2
v_call: TRBV7-6
clone_size: few
cdr3_aa: CASSLGATSVYNEQFF
cdr3_nt: TGTGCCAGCAGCTTAGGGGCGACTAGCGTATACAATGAGCAGTTCTTC

j_call: TRBJ2-4
d_call: NA
v_call: TRBV12-3/TRBV12-4
clone_size: few
cdr3_aa: CASRDPGSNIQYF
cdr3_nt: TGTGCCAGCAGAGACCCAGGGTCGAACATTCAGTACTTC

j_call: TRBJ2-1
d_call: NA
v_call: TRBV7-2
clone_size: NA
cdr3_aa: CASRESPSYNEQFF
cdr3_nt: TGTGCCAGCAGAGAAAGTCCCTCCTACAATGAGCAGTTCTTC

j_call: TRBJ1-5
d_call: TRBD1
v_call: TRBV20-1
clone_size: NA
cdr3_aa: CSATGQSNQPQHF
cdr3_nt: TGCAGTGCTACGGGACAGAGCAATCAGCCCCAGCATTTT

j_call: TRBJ1-3
d_call: NA
v_call: TRBV12-3/TRBV12-4
clone_size: NA
cdr3_aa: CASSSVWNTIYF
cdr3_nt: TGTGCCAGCAGTTCCGTCTGGAACACCATATATTTT

j_call: TRBJ2-2
d_call: NA
v_call: TRBV4-1
clone_size: few
cdr3_aa: CASSQTVVNTGELFF
cdr3_nt: TGCGCCAGCAGCCAAACTGTAGTGAACACCGGGGAGCTGTTTTTT

j_call: TRBJ2-4
d_call: NA
v_call: TRBV7-2
clone_size: NA
cdr3_aa: CASSLVGVNLKNIQYF
cdr3_nt: TGTGCCAGCAGCTTAGTCGGCGTAAATTTAAAAAACATTCAGTACTTC

j_call: TRBJ1-4
d_call: TRBD1
v_call: TRBV7-9
clone_size: NA
cdr3_aa: CASSPGQTNEKLFF
cdr3_nt: TGTGCCAGCAGCCCGGGACAGACTAATGAAAAACTGTTTTTT

j_call: TRBJ2-1
d_call: TRBD2
v_call: TRBV5-1
clone_size: NA
cdr3_aa: CASSLEGLAGDEQFF
cdr3_nt: TGCGCCAGCAGCTTGGAGGGACTAGCGGGGGATGAGCAGTTCTTC

j_call: TRBJ1-2
d_call: NA
v_call: TRBV5-1
clone_size: few
cdr3_aa: CASSFLDADDGYTF
cdr3_nt: TGCGCCAGCAGCTTTCTGGACGCCGATGATGGCTACACCTTC

j_call: TRBJ1-5
d_call: NA
v_call: TRBV7-2
clone_size: few
cdr3_aa: CASSLRTMSNQPQHF
cdr3_nt: TGTGCCAGCAGCTTAAGGACGATGAGCAATCAGCCCCAGCATTTT

j_call: TRBJ2-7
d_call: NA
v_call: TRBV18
clone_size: NA
cdr3_aa: CASSPPIVRGSEQYF
cdr3_nt: TGTGCCAGCTCACCACCGATCGTACGAGGTTCCGAGCAGTACTTC

j_call: TRBJ1-2
d_call: NA
v_call: TRBV5-6
clone_size: NA
cdr3_aa: CASSLETVYGYTF
cdr3_nt: TGTGCCAGCAGCTTGGAGACAGTCTATGGCTACACCTTC

j_call: TRBJ1-1
d_call: NA
v_call: TRBV5-1
clone_size: many
cdr3_aa: CASSWGHANTEAFF
cdr3_nt: TGCGCCAGCAGCTGGGGACACGCGAACACTGAAGCTTTCTTT

j_call: TRBJ2-7
d_call: NA
v_call: TRBV18
clone_size: few
cdr3_aa: CASSPRDAYEQYF
cdr3_nt: TGTGCCAGCTCACCAAGGGACGCCTACGAGCAGTACTTC

j_call: TRBJ1-1
d_call: NA
v_call: TRBV3-1
clone_size: few
cdr3_aa: CASSRGSMATEAFF
cdr3_nt: TGTGCCAGCAGCCGGGGTTCCATGGCCACTGAAGCTTTCTTT

j_call: TRBJ2-1
d_call: NA
v_call: TRBV7-9
clone_size: few
cdr3_aa: CASSLAHLASEQFF
cdr3_nt: TGTGCCAGCAGCTTAGCCCACCTGGCGTCTGAGCAGTTCTTC

j_call: TRBJ2-2
d_call: NA
v_call: TRBV29-1
clone_size: NA
cdr3_aa: CSVVAWTETGELFF
cdr3_nt: TGCAGCGTCGTGGCATGGACGGAAACCGGGGAGCTGTTTTTT

j_call: TRBJ2-3
d_call: TRBD1
v_call: TRBV7-2
clone_size: few
cdr3_aa: CASSPTGGDTQYF
cdr3_nt: TGTGCCAGCAGCCCAACAGGGGGCGATACGCAGTATTTT

j_call: TRBJ2-5
d_call: NA
v_call: TRBV5-1
clone_size: few
cdr3_aa: CASSLGGADEETQYF
cdr3_nt: TGCGCCAGCAGCTTGGGCGGGGCAGATGAAGAGACCCAGTACTTC

j_call: TRBJ1-1
d_call: NA
v_call: TRBV7-6
clone_size: NA
cdr3_aa: CASSLDAGNTEAFF
cdr3_nt: TGTGCCAGCAGCTTAGACGCAGGGAACACTGAAGCTTTCTTT

j_call: TRBJ2-1
d_call: TRBD2
v_call: TRBV5-5
clone_size: many
cdr3_aa: CASSLASGSYNEQFF
cdr3_nt: TGTGCCAGCAGCTTGGCTAGCGGATCCTACAATGAGCAGTTCTTC

j_call: TRBJ2-2
d_call: NA
v_call: TRBV7-2
clone_size: NA
cdr3_aa: CASSFGRGTGELFF
cdr3_nt: TGTGCCAGCAGCTTCGGTCGCGGCACCGGGGAGCTGTTTTTT